This T cell receptor (beta chain) was captured in a study of follicular helper T cells after annual influenza vaccination. General observations from the study: Productive TCRB sequences came from only roughly 9.5-22% of cells. Each annual vaccination recalled recurring oligoclonal ICOS+CD38+ cTfh clonotypes.

Of note for this clone: Its antigen is undetermined.

TCRB sequencing was done at Survey resolution level. Libraries were prepared by immunoSEQ multiplex PCR; TCRdb keeps only in-frame clonotypes and omits some of them. The table lists more than 5,000 clones, roughly 85% of them singletons, with 1% to 1.2% in the top ten. Time point specified: 2015-2016 season, pre-vaccination. Non-naive CD4+CXCR5+PD-1+ cTfh were sorted into ICOS+CD38+ and ICOS-CD38- fractions. Germline CDR1 is SGHDT and CDR2 is YYEEEE. CDR3 size: 13 residues. The V and J ends lost 0 bases and 8 bases, in that order; junction bases with no gene match: 3. The material was CXCR5+ CD38- circulating T follicular helper cells from blood, obtained on the day of influenza vaccination. The subset was: circulating Tfh, non-naive CD4+CXCR5+PD-1+ (ICOS+CD38+ or ICOS-CD38-). This chain connects TRBV5-6 to TRBJ1-2; 8 bases agree with TRBD1. This TCR was recovered from an adult who received the influenza vaccine. CDR3 nucleotides: TGTGCCAGCAGCTTGGCAGGGGGCAGCGGCTACACCTTC. This encodes CASSLAGGSGYTF.